This T cell receptor beta chain was profiled in a study of shared clonotypes between healthy human individuals. Those who donated, Caucasian adults without exception, all lived in Nashville, Tennessee. Every subset had its genomic DNA shared out evenly among several immunoSEQ plates. Some clones are missing from TCRdb's copy, which holds only in-frame ones; the method was immunoSEQ multiplex PCR. The sample has approximately 120,000 clones; around 65% are singletons. Of note for this clone: What it recognizes is unknown.

Overall study findings and caveats: Several donors held approximately 4.5% of naive CD4 clonotypes in common. Among donors, sharing of clonotypes was expected to be affected by sequencing depth.

Germline V gene lookup returns CDR1 MGHRA and CDR2 YSYEKL. CDR3 size: 15 residues. V trimming: 3 bases; J trimming: 5 bases; junction bases outside the gene matches: 7. This chain connects TRBV4-1 to TRBJ1-1; 9 nucleotides match TRBD1. Sequences were obtained from memory CD8+ T cells sorted from blood. The sample's subset: CD45RO+ cells pooled with CCR7-negative TemRA cells. The receptor was derived from a woman aged 25 to 45 in good health. The CDR3 bases are TGCGCCAGCAGCCAGCGACAGGGGGGTAGGACTGAAGCTTTCTTT. Amino acid sequence: CASSQRQGGRTEAFF.